The sequence of this T cell receptor (beta chain) was determined in a study of Graves' ophthalmopathy and Graves' hyperthyroidism. This clonotype was observed at least ten times. Scientists amplified the TCR beta CDR3 regions from RNA transcripts. In the first round, RT-PCR was carried out with HTBI primers, and a multiplex PCR formed the second round. MiXCR was run by TCRdb on the multiplex PCR reads, yielding one entry per CDR3 protein. The sample carries roughly 60,000 distinct CDR3 sequences, approximately 52% recorded once. CDR1 and CDR2 (germline): DFQATT, SNEGSKA (reference sequence). The CDR3 length is 13 residues.

This TCR was sampled from an adult woman with Graves' ophthalmopathy. Sample: peripheral blood. This sequence joins TRBV20-1 and TRBJ2-5; 8 nucleotides align to TRBD1. CDR3 sequence reads: CSFPGTQGGTQYF. The CDR3 nucleotides read TGCAGCTTTCCGGGGACACAGGGGGGGACCCAGTACTTC.